Listed below are T cell receptor beta chains from one sample, sequenced in a study of shared clonotypes between healthy human individuals. The table came from immunoSEQ multiplex PCR; TCRdb's copy has only in-frame clones and leaves some out. The data contain some 2.1 million clones, 95% of them seen just once; the ten biggest clones take up 0.13%. Material for sequencing was naive CD4+ T cells sorted from blood. The origin of the receptors is a man in his late teens or twenties in good health. The CDR3 runs from the conserved cysteine through the conserved F or W. A D gene is named only where the DNA matches it firmly. Part of the rows lack a size; the others show once, few, many or a class for expanded clones.

J gene | clone size | V gene | D gene | CDR3 DNA | CDR3 protein
TRBJ2-5 | NA | TRBV11-3 | NA | TGTGCCAGCAGCTTAGGCTCCCAAGAGACCCAGTACTTC | CASSLGSQETQYF
TRBJ2-2 | NA | TRBV7-2 | TRBD1 | TGTGCCAGCAGCCTCTGGACAGGGACCAACACCGGGGAGCTGTTTTTT | CASSLWTGTNTGELFF
TRBJ2-7 | NA | TRBV18 | NA | TGTGCCAGCTCACGTCAGGGAGGCTACGAGCAGTACTTC | CASSRQGGYEQYF
TRBJ1-3 | NA | TRBV19 | NA | TGTGCCAGTACCTATGACAGAGCTGGAAACACCATATATTTT | CASTYDRAGNTIYF
TRBJ2-5 | NA | TRBV5-4 | NA | TGTGCCAGCAGCCCGGACAGATCCCAAGAGACCCAGTACTTC | CASSPDRSQETQYF
TRBJ2-5 | NA | TRBV5-8 | TRBD2 | TGTGCCAGCAGCTGGAAGGGACTAGCGGTACAAGAGACCCAGTACTTC | CASSWKGLAVQETQYF
TRBJ2-1 | once | TRBV7-9 | TRBD1 | TGTGCCAGCAGCTCTCAGGGGGCCGGTTCCTACAATGAGCAGTTCTTC | CASSSQGAGSYNEQFF
TRBJ1-4 | NA | TRBV6-1 | NA | TGTGCCAGCAGACCAGGGTTGGTTAATGAAAAACTGTTTTTT | CASRPGLVNEKLFF
TRBJ2-7 | NA | TRBV5-6 | TRBD2 | TGTGCCAGCAGCCAGCCGGGACTAGCGGCCTACGAGCAGTACTTC | CASSQPGLAAYEQYF
TRBJ2-7 | once | TRBV28 | TRBD1 | TGTGCCAGCAGTAATACCGGGACAGAAAAGCAGTACTTC | CASSNTGTEKQYF
TRBJ2-7 | NA | TRBV27 | NA | TGTGCCAGCAGTCTGGGACTGGGGAACTACGAGCAGTACTTC | CASSLGLGNYEQYF
TRBJ2-3 | NA | TRBV18 | TRBD1 | TGTGCCAGCTCTCCCGGGACAGGGTCTAGCACAGATACGCAGTATTTT | CASSPGTGSSTDTQYF
TRBJ1-4 | NA | TRBV7-8 | NA | TGTGCCAGCAGCAGCGAAAGGGCAGGAGACAATGAAAAACTGTTTTTT | CASSSERAGDNEKLFF
TRBJ2-7 | NA | TRBV6-6 | TRBD2 | TGTGCCAGCAGAGGACTAGCGGGTGAGAGCTCCTACGAGCAGTACTTC | CASRGLAGESSYEQYF
TRBJ2-7 | NA | TRBV19 | NA | TGTGCCAGTAGTATGACAGGACACTACGAGCAGTACTTC | CASSMTGHYEQYF
TRBJ2-7 | NA | TRBV11-2 | NA | TGTGCCAGCAGCTTAGAAGTGGGCTCCTTCGTCTACGAGCAGTACTTC | CASSLEVGSFVYEQYF
TRBJ2-7 | NA | TRBV2 | TRBD1 | TGTGCCAGCAGCCGACAGGGGGGATCCTACGAGCAGTACTTC | CASSRQGGSYEQYF
TRBJ1-2 | NA | TRBV5-6 | TRBD1 | TGTGCCAGCAGCCCAACAGGGGTACAGGCCTATGGCTACACCTTC | CASSPTGVQAYGYTF
TRBJ1-1 | NA | TRBV4-1 | NA | TGCGCCAGCAGCGGATCCGGGAACGAGAACACTGAAGCTTTCTTT | CASSGSGNENTEAFF
TRBJ2-1 | NA | TRBV19 | TRBD2 | TGTGCCAGTAGGGACATCTCTCATGGCGGGGGATCCCGCAATGAGCAGTTCTTC | CASRDISHGGGSRNEQFF